Listed below are T cell receptor beta chains from one sample, sequenced in a study of graft-versus-host responses after intestinal transplantation. Data came from immunoSEQ multiplex PCR; TCRdb stores just in-frame clones and leaves some out. The repertoire holds some 110,000 clones, with about 90% as singletons. No antigen has been identified for these receptors. The sample in question was unstimulated CD4+ T cells sorted from spleen or lymph node cells, obtained before intestinal transplant. The receptors were gathered from a human donor who received an intestinal transplant. The CDR3 runs from the conserved cysteine through the conserved F or W. Size is stated for part of the rows, as once, few or many counts, or as a class when the clone is expanded.

J | V | size | CDR3
TRBJ1-6 | TRBV5-5 | . | CASSVDSYYNSPLHF
TRBJ1-1 | TRBV6-1 | . | CASRPDRTSGAFF
TRBJ2-1 | TRBV30 | . | CAWSVSTGARYNEQFF
TRBJ1-1 | TRBV11-1 | . | CASSFGLNTEAFF
TRBJ2-3 | TRBV5-1 | once | CASRLGLAGADTQYF
TRBJ2-2 | TRBV5-1 | . | CASSLVLAGGRGTGELFF
TRBJ1-5 | TRBV30 | . | CAWSFGLGQGPLGRPQHF
TRBJ2-1 | TRBV18 | . | CASSPYQGRGEQFF
TRBJ2-5 | TRBV11-2 | . | CASAPWRGGEETQYF
TRBJ2-1 | TRBV6-1 | few | CASSDRYRDRTYNEQFF
TRBJ1-1 | TRBV18 | . | CASSPPYSLNTEAFF
TRBJ1-4 | TRBV9 | once | CASSVGHRGLTNEKLFF
TRBJ2-3 | TRBV11-2 | once | CASSLTSGVGTDTQYF
TRBJ1-5 | TRBV5-1 | . | CASSPTGGNQPQHF
TRBJ2-1 | TRBV7-9 | . | CASSVVGSGNTYNEQFF
TRBJ1-3 | TRBV12-5 | . | CASGLGDTRPGNTIYF
TRBJ2-5 | TRBV5-4 | once | CASSLALAETQYF
TRBJ2-4 | TRBV5-1 | . | CASSLERGAPDIQYF
TRBJ1-2 | TRBV25-1 | once | CASRDDFTGIYGYTF
TRBJ1-1 | TRBV6-6 | . | CASSWGSRAFF
TRBJ2-2 | TRBV6-5 | few | CASTLTGTGELFF
TRBJ1-3 | TRBV12-5 | . | CASGPGTVSGNTIYF
TRBJ2-5 | TRBV18 | . | CASSPLMGETQYF
TRBJ2-1 | TRBV10-1 | . | CASSSGLPSGEQFF
TRBJ1-5 | TRBV4-2 | . | CASSQEPGASHQPQHF
TRBJ2-7 | TRBV4-1 | . | CASSLAPGTSGYEQYF
TRBJ2-1 | TRBV5-1 | . | CASMGTSGGNEQFF
TRBJ1-6 | TRBV7-2 | . | CASSLVTGRYSPLHF
TRBJ2-7 | TRBV2 | . | CASRTSGYEQYF
TRBJ2-1 | TRBV5-1 | . | CASSPREVSYNEQFF
TRBJ2-1 | TRBV5-1 | . | CASRLTDYSYNEQFF
TRBJ1-6 | TRBV27 | . | CASSLFPLRAVPYNSPLHF
TRBJ1-6 | TRBV27 | . | CASLGGVGSPLHF
TRBJ2-5 | TRBV6-5 | . | CASSWWGQGQETQYF
TRBJ2-5 | TRBV6-5 | once | CATRGQETQYF
TRBJ2-1 | TRBV5-6 | . | CASSSRTGFNNEQFF
TRBJ2-5 | TRBV7-2 | . | CASSFQGQETQYF
TRBJ2-1 | TRBV10-2 | once | CATQEGEIKFF
TRBJ2-2 | TRBV28 | . | CASSLLGWAATATDTGELFF
TRBJ1-2 | TRBV10-3 | . | CAISELIEGQGLSANYGYTF
TRBJ2-6 | TRBV2 | . | CASSARWGSGANVLTF
TRBJ2-1 | TRBV5-1 | . | CASSLASGSSYNEQFF